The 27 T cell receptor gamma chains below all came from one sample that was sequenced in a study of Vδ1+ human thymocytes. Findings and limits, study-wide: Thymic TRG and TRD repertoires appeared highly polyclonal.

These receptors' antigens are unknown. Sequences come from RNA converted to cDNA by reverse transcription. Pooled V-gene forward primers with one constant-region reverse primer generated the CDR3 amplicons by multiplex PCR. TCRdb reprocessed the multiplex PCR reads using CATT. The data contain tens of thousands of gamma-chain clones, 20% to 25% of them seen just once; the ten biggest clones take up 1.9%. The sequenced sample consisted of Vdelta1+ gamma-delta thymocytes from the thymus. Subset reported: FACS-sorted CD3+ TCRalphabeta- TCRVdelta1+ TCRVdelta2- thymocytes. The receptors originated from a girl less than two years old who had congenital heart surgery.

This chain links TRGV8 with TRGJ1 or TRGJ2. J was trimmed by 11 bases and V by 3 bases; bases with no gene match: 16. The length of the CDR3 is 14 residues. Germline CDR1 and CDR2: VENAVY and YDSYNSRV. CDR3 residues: CATWDGPQEKEKLF. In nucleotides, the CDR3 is TGTGCCACCTGGGATGGGCCGCAAGAAAAGGAGAAACTCTTT.

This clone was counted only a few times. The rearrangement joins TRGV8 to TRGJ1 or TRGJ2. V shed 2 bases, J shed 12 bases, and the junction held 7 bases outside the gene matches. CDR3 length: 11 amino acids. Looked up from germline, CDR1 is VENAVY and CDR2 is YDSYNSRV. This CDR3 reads CATWDTASKLF. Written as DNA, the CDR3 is TGTGCCACCTGGGATACTGCGTCGAAACTCTTT.

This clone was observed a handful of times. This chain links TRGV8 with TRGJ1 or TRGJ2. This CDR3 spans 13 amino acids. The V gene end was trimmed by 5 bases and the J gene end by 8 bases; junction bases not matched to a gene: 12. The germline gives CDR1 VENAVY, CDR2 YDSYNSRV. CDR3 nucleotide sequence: TGTGCCACCTGGGGCCGGGTGATCGATAAGAAACTCTTT. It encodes CATWGRVIDKKLF.

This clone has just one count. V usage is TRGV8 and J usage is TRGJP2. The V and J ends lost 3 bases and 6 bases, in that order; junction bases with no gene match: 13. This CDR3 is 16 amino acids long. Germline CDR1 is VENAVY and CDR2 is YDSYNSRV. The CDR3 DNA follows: TGTGCCACCTGGGATTTGACGACAATTTGTGATTGGATCAAGACGTTT. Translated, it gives CATWDLTTICDWIKTF.

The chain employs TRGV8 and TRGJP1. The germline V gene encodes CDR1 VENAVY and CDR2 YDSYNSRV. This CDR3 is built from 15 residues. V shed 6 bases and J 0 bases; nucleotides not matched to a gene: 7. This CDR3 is CATWISNTTGWFKIF. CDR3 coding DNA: TGTGCCACCTGGATTTCGAATACCACTGGTTGGTTCAAGATATTT.

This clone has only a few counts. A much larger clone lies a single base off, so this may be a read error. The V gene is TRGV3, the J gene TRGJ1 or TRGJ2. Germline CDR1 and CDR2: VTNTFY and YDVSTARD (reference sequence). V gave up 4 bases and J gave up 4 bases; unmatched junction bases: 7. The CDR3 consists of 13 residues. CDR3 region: CATWDGNYYKKLF. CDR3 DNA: TGTGCCACCTGGGATGGAAACTATTATAAGAAACTCTTT.

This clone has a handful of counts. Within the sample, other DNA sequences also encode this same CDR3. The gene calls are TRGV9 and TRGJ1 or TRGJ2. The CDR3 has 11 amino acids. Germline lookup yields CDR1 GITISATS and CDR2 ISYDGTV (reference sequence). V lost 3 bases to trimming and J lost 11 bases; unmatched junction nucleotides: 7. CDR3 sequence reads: CALWESREKLF. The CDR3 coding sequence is TGTGCCTTGTGGGAGAGCAGGGAGAAACTCTTT.

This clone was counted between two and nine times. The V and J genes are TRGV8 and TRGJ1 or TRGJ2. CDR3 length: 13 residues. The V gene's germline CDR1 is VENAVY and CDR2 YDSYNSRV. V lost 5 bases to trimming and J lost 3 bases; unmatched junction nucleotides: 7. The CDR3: CATWVPPYYKKLF. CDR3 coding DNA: TGTGCCACCTGGGTCCCCCCTTATTATAAGAAACTCTTT.

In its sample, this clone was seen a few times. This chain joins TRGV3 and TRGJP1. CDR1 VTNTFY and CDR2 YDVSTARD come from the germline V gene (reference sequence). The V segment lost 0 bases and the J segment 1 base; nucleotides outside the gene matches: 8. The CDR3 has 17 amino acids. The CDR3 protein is CATWDRPLSTTGWFKIF. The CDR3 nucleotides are TGTGCCACCTGGGACAGGCCTTTGTCTACCACTGGTTGGTTCAAGATATTT.

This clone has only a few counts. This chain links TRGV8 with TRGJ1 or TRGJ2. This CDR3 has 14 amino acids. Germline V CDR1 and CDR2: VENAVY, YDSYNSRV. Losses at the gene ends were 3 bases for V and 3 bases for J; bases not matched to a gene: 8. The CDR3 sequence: CATWDCTLYYKKLF. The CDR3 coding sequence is TGTGCCACCTGGGATTGTACCCTTTATTATAAGAAACTCTTT.

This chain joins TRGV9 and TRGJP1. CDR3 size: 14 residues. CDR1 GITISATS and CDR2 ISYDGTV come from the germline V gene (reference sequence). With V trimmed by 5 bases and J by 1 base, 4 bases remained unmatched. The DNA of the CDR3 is TGTGCCTTGTGGGGGGTTACCACTGGTTGGTTCAAGATATTT. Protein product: CALWGVTTGWFKIF.

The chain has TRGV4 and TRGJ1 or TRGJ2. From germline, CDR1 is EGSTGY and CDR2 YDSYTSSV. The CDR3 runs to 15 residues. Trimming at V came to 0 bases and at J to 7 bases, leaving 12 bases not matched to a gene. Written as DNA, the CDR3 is TGTGCCACCTGGGATGGGAAGGGTGCGTGGTATAAGAAACTCTTT. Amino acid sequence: CATWDGKGAWYKKLF.

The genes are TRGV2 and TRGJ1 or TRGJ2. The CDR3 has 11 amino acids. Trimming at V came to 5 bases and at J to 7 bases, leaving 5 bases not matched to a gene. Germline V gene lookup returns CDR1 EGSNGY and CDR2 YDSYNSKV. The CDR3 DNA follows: TGTGCCACCTGGGCGGGATATAAGAAACTCTTT. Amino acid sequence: CATWAGYKKLF.

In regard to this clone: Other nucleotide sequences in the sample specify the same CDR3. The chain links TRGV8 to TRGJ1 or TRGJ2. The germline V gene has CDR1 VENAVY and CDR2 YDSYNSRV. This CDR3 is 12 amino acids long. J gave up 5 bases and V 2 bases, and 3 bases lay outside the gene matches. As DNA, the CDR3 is TGTGCCACCTGGGATACAAATTATAAGAAACTCTTT. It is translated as CATWDTNYKKLF.

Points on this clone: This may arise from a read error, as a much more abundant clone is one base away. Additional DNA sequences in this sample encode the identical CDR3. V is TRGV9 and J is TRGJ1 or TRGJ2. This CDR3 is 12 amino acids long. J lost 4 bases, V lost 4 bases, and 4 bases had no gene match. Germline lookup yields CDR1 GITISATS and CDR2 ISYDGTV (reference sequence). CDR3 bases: TGTGCCTTGTGGGAAGTCTATTATAAGAAACTCTTT. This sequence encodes CALWEVYYKKLF.

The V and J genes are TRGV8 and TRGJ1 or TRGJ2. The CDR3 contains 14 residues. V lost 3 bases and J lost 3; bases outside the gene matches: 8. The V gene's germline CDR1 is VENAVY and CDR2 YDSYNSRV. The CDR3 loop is CATWDFTRYYKKLF. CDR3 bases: TGTGCCACCTGGGATTTCACCCGTTATTATAAGAAACTCTTT.

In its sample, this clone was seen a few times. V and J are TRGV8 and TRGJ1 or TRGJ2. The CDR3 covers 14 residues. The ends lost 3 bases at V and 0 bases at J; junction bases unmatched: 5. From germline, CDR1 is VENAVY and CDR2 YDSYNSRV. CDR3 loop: CATWDEENYYKKLF. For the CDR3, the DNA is TGTGCCACCTGGGATGAGGAGAATTATTATAAGAAACTCTTT.

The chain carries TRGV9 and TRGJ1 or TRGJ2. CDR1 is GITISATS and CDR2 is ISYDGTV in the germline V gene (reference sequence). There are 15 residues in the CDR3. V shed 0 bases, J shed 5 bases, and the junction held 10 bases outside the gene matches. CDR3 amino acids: CALWEVQGKNYKKLF. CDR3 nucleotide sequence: TGTGCCTTGTGGGAGGTGCAAGGAAAGAATTATAAGAAACTCTTT.

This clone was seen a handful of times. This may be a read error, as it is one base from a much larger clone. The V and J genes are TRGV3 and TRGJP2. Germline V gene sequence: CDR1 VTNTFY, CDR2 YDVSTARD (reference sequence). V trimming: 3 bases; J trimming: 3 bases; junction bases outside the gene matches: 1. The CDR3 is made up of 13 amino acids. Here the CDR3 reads CATWDCSDWIKTF. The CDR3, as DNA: TGTGCCACCTGGGACTGTAGTGATTGGATCAAGACGTTT.

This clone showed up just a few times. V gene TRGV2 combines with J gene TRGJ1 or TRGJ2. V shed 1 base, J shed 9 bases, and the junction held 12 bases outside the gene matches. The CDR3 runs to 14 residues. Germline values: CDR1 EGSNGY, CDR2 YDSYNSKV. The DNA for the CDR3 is TGTGCCACCTGGGACGGCCCCCAAAGACTTAAGAAACTCTTT. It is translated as CATWDGPQRLKKLF.

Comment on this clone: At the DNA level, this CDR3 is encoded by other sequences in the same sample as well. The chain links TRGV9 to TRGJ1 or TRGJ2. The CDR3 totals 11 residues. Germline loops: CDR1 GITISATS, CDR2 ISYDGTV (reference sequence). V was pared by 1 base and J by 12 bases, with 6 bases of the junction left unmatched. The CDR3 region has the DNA TGTGCCTTGTGGGAGGTCAGCGGGAAACTCTTT. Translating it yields CALWEVSGKLF.

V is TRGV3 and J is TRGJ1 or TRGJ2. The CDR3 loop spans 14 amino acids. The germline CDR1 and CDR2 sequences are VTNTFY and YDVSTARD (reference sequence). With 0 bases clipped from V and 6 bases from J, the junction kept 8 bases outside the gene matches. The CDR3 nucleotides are TGTGCCACCTGGGACAGGCCGCATGGTTATAAGAAACTCTTT. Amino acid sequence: CATWDRPHGYKKLF.

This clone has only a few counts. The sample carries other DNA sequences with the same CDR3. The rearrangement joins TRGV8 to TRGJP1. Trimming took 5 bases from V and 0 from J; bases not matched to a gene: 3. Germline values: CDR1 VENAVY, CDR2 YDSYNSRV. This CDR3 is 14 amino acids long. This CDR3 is CATWGYTTGWFKIF. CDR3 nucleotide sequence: TGTGCCACCTGGGGTTATACCACTGGTTGGTTCAAGATATTT.

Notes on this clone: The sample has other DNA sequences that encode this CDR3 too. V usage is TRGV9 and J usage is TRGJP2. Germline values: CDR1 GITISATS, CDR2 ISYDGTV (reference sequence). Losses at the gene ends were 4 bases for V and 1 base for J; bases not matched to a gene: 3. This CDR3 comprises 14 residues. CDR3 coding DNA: TGTGCCTTGTGGGAAGCTAGTAGTGATTGGATCAAGACGTTT. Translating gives CALWEASSDWIKTF.

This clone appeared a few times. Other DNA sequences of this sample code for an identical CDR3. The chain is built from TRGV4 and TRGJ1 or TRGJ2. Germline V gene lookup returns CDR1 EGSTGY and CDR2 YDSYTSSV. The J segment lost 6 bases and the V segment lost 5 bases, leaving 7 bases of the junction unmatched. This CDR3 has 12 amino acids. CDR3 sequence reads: CATWALGYKKLF. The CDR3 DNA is TGTGCCACCTGGGCCTTAGGTTATAAGAAACTCTTT.

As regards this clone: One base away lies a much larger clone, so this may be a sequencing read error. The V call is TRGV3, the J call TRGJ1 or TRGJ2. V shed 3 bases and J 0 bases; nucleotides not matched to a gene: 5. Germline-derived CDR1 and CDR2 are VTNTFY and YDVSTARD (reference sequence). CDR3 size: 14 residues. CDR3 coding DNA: TGTGCCACCTGGGACGCATCGAATTATTATAAGAAACTCTTT. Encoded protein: CATWDASNYYKKLF.

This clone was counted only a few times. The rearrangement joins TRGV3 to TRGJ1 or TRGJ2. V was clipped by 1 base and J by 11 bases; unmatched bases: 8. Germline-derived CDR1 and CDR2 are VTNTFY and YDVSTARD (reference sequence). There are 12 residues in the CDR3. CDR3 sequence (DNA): TGTGCCACCTGGGACAGTCGCGACGAGAAACTCTTT. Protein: CATWDSRDEKLF.